These 30 T cell receptor beta chains came from one sample sequenced in a study of CD8+ T cells in alopecia areata. Extraction and reverse transcription of RNA yielded cDNA as the sequencing template. Clones were read by immunoSEQ multiplex PCR, and TCRdb kept only the in-frame ones, dropping some. The data hold about 200,000 clones, with about 56% observed a single time. Material for sequencing was CD8+ T cells sorted from blood. These receptors were taken from a human donor in good health.

In the case of this clone: Other DNA sequences within the sample encode an identical CDR3. This rearrangement joins TRBV29-1 to TRBJ2-1; perhaps TRBD2 as D (6 bases). Deletions cut 1 base from V and 8 bases from J, with 6 bases between. The CDR3 is 11 amino acids. Germline lookup yields CDR1 SQVTM and CDR2 ANQGSEA. The CDR3 loop reads CSVEGGDEQFF. The CDR3 region has the DNA TGCAGCGTTGAAGGCGGGGATGAGCAGTTCTTC.

The CDR3: CASSIPFPLHF. As DNA, the CDR3 is TGTGCCAGTAGTATACCGTTTCCCCTCCACTTT. V and J are TRBV19 and TRBJ1-6, with no clear D. The V gene lost 2 bases and the J gene lost 13 bases, with 6 bases spanning the gap. This CDR3 region has 11 residues. The germline gives CDR1 LNHDA, CDR2 SQIVND (reference sequence).

This clone was counted only a few times. The chain recombines TRBV7-9 with TRBJ2-1; weak D call: TRBD1 (5 bases). CDR1 SEHNR and CDR2 FQNEAQ come from the germline V gene (reference sequence). V was trimmed by 6 bases and J by 4 bases, leaving 10 bases between them. The CDR3 consists of 13 residues. DNA for the CDR3: TGTGCCAGCAGTAACCGACAGTACAATGAGCAGTTCTTC. This codes for CASSNRQYNEQFF. Filled out from reference TRBV7-9 and TRBJ2-1, the complete variable domain reads DTGVSQNPRHKITKRGQNVTFRCDPISEHNRLYWYRQTLGQGPEFLTYFQNEAQLEKSRLLSDRFSAERPKGSFSTLEIQRTEQGDSAMYLCASSNRQYNEQFFGPGTRLTVL.

The genes are TRBV7-9 and TRBJ2-2; the D call may be TRBD1 or TRBD2 (6 bases each). CDR1 is SEHNR and CDR2 is FQNEAQ in the germline V gene (reference sequence). The CDR3 extends over 14 amino acids. V was cut by 5 bases and J by 4 bases, with 11 bases left in between. The CDR3 bases are TGTGCCAGCAGCCCCACGGGGGCCACCGGGGAGCTGTTTTTT. Translation: CASSPTGATGELFF. The variable domain in full, completed from reference TRBV7-9 and TRBJ2-2, reads DTGVSQNPRHKITKRGQNVTFRCDPISEHNRLYWYRQTLGQGPEFLTYFQNEAQLEKSRLLSDRFSAERPKGSFSTLEIQRTEQGDSAMYLCASSPTGATGELFFGEGSRLTVL.

The chain has TRBV6-6 and TRBJ1-2; D not resolved. The V end was cut by 2 bases, the J end by 3 bases, with 10 bases between. Germline V gene data show CDR1 as MNHNY and CDR2 as SVGAGI (reference sequence). This CDR3 has 14 amino acids. Written as DNA, the CDR3 is TGTGCCAGCAGTTACCCGACAATCTACTATGGCTACACCTTC. Translation gives CASSYPTIYYGYTF.

The genes are TRBV13 and TRBJ2-1; either TRBD1 or TRBD2 may fit D (5 bases each). In germline, CDR1 is PRHDT, CDR2 FYEKMQ (reference sequence). This CDR3 comprises 12 residues. V lost 7 bases and J 10 bases, leaving 14 bases between the germline ends. CDR3 nucleotide sequence: TGTGCCAGCACCCAGGGAGCAGGAGAGCAGTTCTTC. It yields the protein CASTQGAGEQFF.

This clone was seen more than once but under ten times. This sequence joins TRBV4-1 and TRBJ1-2, with unresolved D. The CDR3 runs to 11 residues. Trimming shortened V by 3 bases and J by 7 bases, and 6 bases separated the two germline ends. Germline CDR1 reads MGHRA; CDR2 reads YSYEKL. DNA for the CDR3: TGCGCCAGCAGCCAGGGGAGTGGCTACACCTTC. This translates into CASSQGSGYTF.

The chain is built from TRBV7-9 and TRBJ1-1; a possible D gene is TRBD1 (6 bases). The V end lost 5 bases, the J end lost 7 bases, and 11 bases lay between the germline ends. This CDR3 region has 12 residues. Germline assignment: CDR1 SEHNR and CDR2 FQNEAQ (reference sequence). The CDR3 is CASSLRGFEAFF. As DNA, the CDR3 is TGTGCCAGCAGCCTCAGGGGATTTGAAGCTTTCTTT.

The chain links TRBV4-1 to TRBJ2-3; D not resolved. In germline, CDR1 is MGHRA, CDR2 YSYEKL. The V end lost 1 base, the J end lost 0 bases, and 8 bases lay between the germline ends. This CDR3 has 15 residues. The chain's CDR3 is CASSQVTRSTDTQYF. CDR3 bases: TGCGCCAGCAGCCAAGTCACCCGAAGCACAGATACGCAGTATTTT.

J is TRBJ1-2 and V is TRBV5-6; tentatively, D is TRBD1 (5 bases). This CDR3 is 12 amino acids long. Germline values: CDR1 SGHDT, CDR2 YYEEEE. V dropped 1 base and J dropped 12 bases, with 13 bases sitting between them. CDR3 in DNA: TGTGCCAGCAGCTTGTGGGCCAGGGAAGACACCTTC. Residues: CASSLWAREDTF.

The CDR3 sequence is CASSFEGTDGYTF. The DNA for the CDR3 is TGTGCCAGCAGCTTCGAGGGGACTGATGGCTACACCTTC. This rearrangement joins TRBV5-8 to TRBJ1-2; a possible D gene is TRBD1 (5 bases). The germline V and J ends were trimmed by 2 bases and 6 bases, with 11 bases remaining between them. The germline gives CDR1 SGHTS, CDR2 YDEGEE. The CDR3 runs 13 residues.

The CDR3 protein is CASSLRQITDTQYF. The CDR3 region has the DNA TGTGCCAGCAGCTTGAGGCAGATTACAGATACGCAGTATTTT. This rearrangement joins TRBV7-6 to TRBJ2-3; D not certain. This CDR3 has 14 amino acids. V was clipped by 3 bases and J by 3 bases, with 10 bases between them. Germline CDR1 SGHVS, CDR2 FNYEAQ.

This sequence joins TRBV30 and TRBJ1-6; 8 bases match TRBD1. The CDR3 is 17 amino acids. The junction had 18 bases not matched to a gene; V was cut back by 7 bases and J by 7 bases. Per germline, CDR1 GTSNPN and CDR2 SVGIG (reference sequence). The CDR3 coding sequence is TGTGCCTCAAAAGCTCTCCTGAGACAGGGGACCAATTCACCCCTCCACTTT. This translates into CASKALLRQGTNSPLHF.

J is TRBJ2-7 and V is TRBV30; D may be TRBD1 or TRBD2 (6 bases each). Per germline, CDR1 GTSNPN and CDR2 SVGIG (reference sequence). This CDR3 comprises 14 residues. Trimming removed 0 bases at V and 3 bases at J, with 12 bases between. The CDR3 here is CAWSVGGGFYEQYF. The DNA of the CDR3 is TGTGCCTGGAGTGTTGGAGGGGGATTCTACGAGCAGTACTTC.

The CDR3 is CASSAGAIQKGRKLFF. The CDR3, as DNA: TGTGCCAGCAGCGCCGGGGCGATTCAAAAAGGTCGTAAACTGTTTTTT. V gene TRBV7-6 combines with J gene TRBJ1-4; tentatively, D is TRBD1 (5 bases). CDR1 and CDR2 from the germline V gene are SGHVS and FNYEAQ. The ends were cut back, 5 bases at V and 11 bases at J, with 24 bases in the middle. CDR3 length: 16 residues.

The chain combines TRBV6-1 with TRBJ2-7; D may correspond to TRBD1 or TRBD2 (5 bases each). The CDR3 extends over 15 amino acids. The V gene's germline CDR1 is MNHNS and CDR2 SASEGT. V was cut by 6 bases and J by 0 bases, with 15 bases left in between. The CDR3 loop is CASSPGTDSSYEQYF. CDR3 coding DNA: TGTGCCAGCAGCCCAGGGACCGACAGCTCCTACGAGCAGTACTTC.

This clone occurred a few times. The chain carries TRBV4-2 and TRBJ1-1; D remains ambiguous. The CDR3 has 13 residues. V lost 5 bases and J 5 bases, leaving 12 bases between the germline ends. CDR1 is LGHNA, CDR2 YNFKEQ, per germline. CDR3 protein: CASSTSLVTEAFF. CDR3 nucleotide sequence: TGTGCCAGCAGCACCAGCTTGGTAACTGAAGCTTTCTTT.

The rearrangement joins TRBV20-1 to TRBJ2-1, with D perhaps TRBD1 (5 bases). Trimming took off 4 bases at V and 7 bases at J, with 8 bases between the two ends. The CDR3 has 11 residues. Looked up from germline, CDR1 is DFQATT and CDR2 is SNEGSKA (reference sequence). The CDR3 reads CSATRGNEQFF. In DNA, the CDR3 is TGCAGTGCTACAAGGGGAAATGAGCAGTTCTTC.

The J gene is TRBJ1-4, the V gene TRBV6-5, with TRBD1 matching 8 bases. The CDR3 runs 15 residues. CDR1 is MNHEY, CDR2 SVGAGI, per germline. V was pared by 6 bases and J by 5 bases, with 8 bases of the junction left unmatched. CDR3 protein: CASSSRTGPNEKLFF. The CDR3 DNA sequence: TGTGCCAGCAGCTCCCGGACAGGGCCAAATGAAAAACTGTTTTTT.

The chain links TRBV30 to TRBJ2-7; perhaps TRBD2 as D (6 bases). The CDR3 is 11 amino acids. Trimming pared 3 bases from V and 5 bases from J, leaving 8 bases between. CDR1 and CDR2 (germline): GTSNPN, SVGIG (reference sequence). Written as DNA, the CDR3 is TGTGCCTGGAGGGGACTTAACGAGCAGTACTTC. It is translated as CAWRGLNEQYF. Together with reference TRBV30 and TRBJ2-7, the CDR3 gives the full variable domain: SQTIHQWPATLVQPVGSPLSLECTVEGTSNPNLYWYRQAAGRGLQLLFYSVGIGQISSEVPQNLSASRPQDRQFILSSKKLLLSDSGFYLCAWRGLNEQYFGPGTRLTVT.

Only a few counts were recorded for this clone. J is TRBJ2-1 and V is TRBV5-1, with D maybe TRBD2 (7 bases). The V and J ends lost 4 bases and 10 bases respectively, with 24 bases between them. Germline V lookup: CDR1 SGHRS, CDR2 YFSETQ. The length of the CDR3 is 16 residues. CDR3 in DNA: TGCGCCAGCAGCCTAACGGCGTCAATCGGGGGGCAGGAGCAGTTCTTC. Translation: CASSLTASIGGQEQFF.

In this sample, this clone turned up once. The chain couples TRBV7-9 to TRBJ2-5; TRBD1 aligns across 8 bases. V lost 5 bases and J lost 2; bases outside the gene matches: 4. Germline loops: CDR1 SEHNR, CDR2 FQNEAQ (reference sequence). The CDR3 runs 14 residues. The chain's CDR3 is CASSEDRVQETQYF. The CDR3 DNA reads TGTGCCAGCAGCGAGGACAGGGTACAAGAGACCCAGTACTTC.

The chain couples TRBV7-9 to TRBJ1-2, with 9 positions matching TRBD1. In germline, CDR1 is SEHNR, CDR2 FQNEAQ (reference sequence). V dropped 9 bases and J dropped 4; count of bases not matched to a gene: 15. This CDR3 is built from 16 residues. The CDR3 coding sequence is TGTGCCAGTCACTCGGTGGGGACAGGGACGGCCTATGGCTACACCTTC. Its translation is CASHSVGTGTAYGYTF.

This CDR3 is CASSDPTGVGEKLFF. The DNA of the CDR3 is TGTGCCAGCAGCGATCCGACCGGCGTCGGGGAAAAACTGTTTTTT. This chain connects TRBV7-9 to TRBJ1-4, with D hard to call. The CDR3 extends over 15 amino acids. Germline loops: CDR1 SEHNR, CDR2 FQNEAQ (reference sequence). Trimming shortened V by 5 bases and J by 8 bases, and 18 bases separated the two germline ends.

The CDR3 DNA is TGTGCCAGCGAAGACACATTCTACGAGCAGTACTTC. It translates to CASEDTFYEQYF. The rearrangement links TRBV7-9 to TRBJ2-7; no definite D call. In germline, CDR1 is SEHNR, CDR2 FQNEAQ (reference sequence). The CDR3 is 12 residues long. The V and J ends lost 8 bases and 3 bases respectively, with 11 bases between them.

This chain connects TRBV7-6 to TRBJ1-4; 10 nucleotides line up with TRBD1. The germline V gene has CDR1 SGHVS and CDR2 FNYEAQ. Trimming cost V 5 bases and J 5 bases; bases outside gene matches: 8. The length of the CDR3 is 16 residues. Here the CDR3 reads CASSTGQGESNEKLFF. The CDR3 region has the DNA TGTGCCAGCAGCACCGGACAGGGGGAGTCAAATGAAAAACTGTTTTTT.

The V and J genes are TRBV27 and TRBJ1-1; no definite D call. Germline lookup yields CDR1 MNHEY and CDR2 SMNVEV (reference sequence). The CDR3 loop spans 14 amino acids. V lost 5 bases and J 1 base, leaving 11 bases between the germline ends. CDR3 sequence: CASSRTGGNTEAFF. CDR3 bases: TGTGCCAGCAGTAGGACGGGAGGGAACACTGAAGCTTTCTTT.

The chain couples TRBV14 to TRBJ2-2; 11 bases line up with TRBD2. CDR1 SGHDN and CDR2 FVKESK come from the germline V gene. J was trimmed by 4 bases and V by 3 bases; bases with no gene match: 1. This CDR3 contains 15 residues. CDR3 nucleotides: TGTGCCAGCAGCCAGGGACTAGCGGCCACCGGGGAGCTGTTTTTT. Amino acid sequence: CASSQGLAATGELFF.

The CDR3 is CASSVGSGTGEETQYF. CDR3 DNA sequence: TGTGCCAGCAGCGTCGGATCCGGGACAGGGGAAGAGACCCAGTACTTC. J is TRBJ2-5 and V is TRBV9; TRBD1 matches 10 bases. Germline CDR1 is SGDLS and CDR2 is YYNGEE. V shed 2 bases, J shed 3 bases, and the junction held 7 bases outside the gene matches. The CDR3 runs 16 residues.

On this clone itself: At the DNA level, this CDR3 is encoded by other sequences in the same sample as well. The chain links TRBV5-4 to TRBJ1-1; D gene uncertain. This CDR3 comprises 14 residues. Trimming took 1 base from V and 1 from J, leaving 8 bases between them. Per germline, CDR1 SGHNT and CDR2 YYREEE (reference sequence). The CDR3 sequence is CASSLSVTNTEAFF. The CDR3 DNA sequence: TGTGCCAGCAGCTTGTCCGTGACGAACACTGAAGCTTTCTTT.